The following is a T cell receptor (beta chain) sequence with its context. Deep level was the assay's run setting. Genomic DNA per cell subset filled all wells of several immunoSEQ plates. Measured with immunoSEQ multiplex PCR; TCRdb has only the in-frame clones, and not every one. This sample has about a million clones; approximately 70% occur once, and the top ten carry about 1.5%. Losses at the gene ends were 3 bases for V and 2 bases for J; bases not matched to a gene: 2. CDR1 is SGHAT, CDR2 FQNNGV, per germline. The CDR3 has 14 amino acids. These data are taken from a study of shared clonotypes between healthy human individuals. Healthy HIV-negative adults without recent acute infections or vaccinations served as donors.

V usage is TRBV11-2 and J usage is TRBJ2-7; 9 nucleotides line up with TRBD2. The receptor's source is a man aged 18 to 30 in good health. Sequenced material: memory CD4+ T cells sorted from blood. Subset specified: CD45RA-negative fraction. This chain's CDR3 is CASSFKRGAYEQYF. The CDR3 region has the DNA TGTGCCAGCAGCTTTAAGCGGGGGGCCTACGAGCAGTACTTC.